These 29 T cell receptor beta chains originate from one sample sequenced in a study of human T cells and chemical hapten exposure (dated by TCRdb to the early 2020s). Library preparation employed RACE. Reads for this sample came from a NextSeq 500. TCRdb applied fastp at Q25 and MiXCR to the public reads, then kept only in-frame beta chains. Each entry is one CDR3 protein sequence, shown with its most common DNA and genes. This sample comprises tens of thousands of distinct CDR3 sequences, 32% of them detected only once. The ten biggest clones cover about 8.9% of the sample. What this sample's time point label stands for: patch test 1, 2 weeks after DPC sensitization. In the paper's terms, the treatment or condition label means: therapeutic diphenylcyclopropenone sensitization with weekly scalp DPC. The sample here was whole blood, taken in connection with sensitization to the hapten diphenylcyclopropenone (DPC). These TCRs come from a middle-aged man with alopecia areata. Some clones in this sample may be carry-over from other donors' samples.

This clonotype was detected only once. V and J are TRBV5-4 and TRBJ2-2; a weak D match, TRBD2 (6 bases). Germline assignment: CDR1 SGHNT and CDR2 YYREEE (reference sequence). The CDR3 runs to 16 residues. V was trimmed by 4 bases and J by 4 bases, leaving 17 bases between them. CDR3 sequence: CASSPRGARVTGELFF. For the CDR3, the DNA is TGTGCCAGCAGCCCCCGCGGGGCTCGAGTCACCGGGGAGCTGTTTTTT.

The gene calls are TRBV10-3 and TRBJ1-5; 7 bases map to TRBD1. In germline, CDR1 is ENHRY, CDR2 SYGVKD. The CDR3 length is 14 residues. V gave up 3 bases and J gave up 7 bases; unmatched junction bases: 6. The CDR3 protein is CAISDTGVRQPQHF. In nucleotides, the CDR3 is TGTGCCATCAGTGACACAGGGGTGAGACAGCCCCAGCATTTT.

This clonotype was recorded a few times. The V and J genes are TRBV5-1 and TRBJ2-3; possibly TRBD1 for D (5 bases). Looked up from germline, CDR1 is SGHRS and CDR2 is YFSETQ. Trimming cost V 2 bases and J 3 bases, with 10 bases left between them. This CDR3 region has 14 residues. The CDR3: CASSLVGVTDTQYF. The DNA of the CDR3 is TGCGCCAGCAGCTTAGTAGGGGTTACAGATACGCAGTATTTT.

This chain joins TRBV29-1 and TRBJ2-3; D is unclear. Between the trimmed V and J ends, which lost 5 bases and 0 bases, there was a span of 9 bases. The CDR3 has 13 amino acids. The germline CDR1 and CDR2 sequences are SQVTM and ANQGSEA. The CDR3 nucleotides are TGCAGCGTTTCCTCGCCTAGCACAGATACGCAGTATTTT. Protein sequence: CSVSSPSTDTQYF.

The chain joins TRBV27 to TRBJ2-5, with 12 bases fitting TRBD2. This CDR3 comprises 14 residues. Germline values: CDR1 MNHEY, CDR2 SMNVEV (reference sequence). V gave up 2 bases and J gave up 9 bases; unmatched junction bases: 4. The CDR3: CASSLGLAGYAQYF. The CDR3 region has the DNA TGTGCCAGCAGTTTAGGACTAGCGGGGTATGCCCAGTACTTC.

This chain joins TRBV7-3 and TRBJ2-1; D ambiguous. The germline CDR1 and CDR2 sequences are SGHTA and FQGTGA. The CDR3 covers 12 residues. V shed 5 bases and J shed 6 bases, with 8 bases lying between them. CDR3 protein: CASSPTGNEQFF. The CDR3 nucleotides are TGTGCCAGCAGCCCCACGGGCAATGAGCAGTTCTTC.

This chain uses TRBV5-5 with TRBJ2-2; 13 bases align to TRBD2. This CDR3 has 17 amino acids. Germline lookup yields CDR1 SGHKS and CDR2 YYEKEE (reference sequence). V lost 0 bases, J lost 4 bases, and 3 bases stayed unmatched. DNA for the CDR3: TGTGCCAGCAGCTTGGTAGGGACTAGCGGGACCACCGGGGAGCTGTTTTTT. It specifies CASSLVGTSGTTGELFF.

This chain connects TRBV7-2 to TRBJ2-1; D is undetermined. V was clipped by 3 bases and J by 2 bases, with 11 bases between them. Germline CDR1 is SGHTA and CDR2 is FQGNSA. This CDR3 has 15 amino acids. The CDR3 region has the DNA TGTGCCAGCAGCTTGGGGTACCCCACCTACAATGAGCAGTTCTTC. Residues: CASSLGYPTYNEQFF.

The genes are TRBV9 and TRBJ2-7; 9 nucleotides match TRBD1. J gave up 0 bases and V 3 bases, and 7 bases lay outside the gene matches. This CDR3 spans 16 amino acids. Germline CDR1 reads SGDLS; CDR2 reads YYNGEE. Written as DNA, the CDR3 is TGTGCCAGCAGCGCGCACCCGGGACAGGGCTCCTACGAGCAGTACTTC. This gives the protein CASSAHPGQGSYEQYF.

V and J are TRBV28 and TRBJ2-2; 7 nucleotides line up with TRBD1. Trimming took 3 bases from V and 6 from J; bases not matched to a gene: 4. The CDR3 runs 14 residues. CDR1 and CDR2 from the germline V gene are MDHEN and SYDVKM. The CDR3 sequence: CASSFGDRSGELFF. For the CDR3, the DNA is TGTGCCAGCAGTTTCGGGGACAGATCCGGGGAGCTGTTTTTT.

The rearrangement links TRBV7-9 to TRBJ1-1, with D perhaps TRBD1 (5 bases). Trimming stripped 3 bases from V and 5 bases from J, with 10 bases between. Germline CDR1 and CDR2: SEHNR and FQNEAQ (reference sequence). The CDR3 runs to 13 residues. The CDR3 is CASSFVGGTEAFF. Written as DNA, the CDR3 is TGTGCCAGCAGCTTTGTGGGGGGGACTGAAGCTTTCTTT.

This clonotype was found a few times. This chain joins TRBV18 and TRBJ2-7; D remains unclear. CDR1 is KGHSH, CDR2 LQKENI, per germline. V lost 0 bases and J lost 4, with 10 bases in between. The CDR3 loop spans 14 amino acids. CDR3 DNA sequence: TGTGCCAGCTCACCACCGGGGTTGGGATACGAGCAGTACTTC. It translates to CASSPPGLGYEQYF.

The V gene is TRBV7-2, the J gene TRBJ2-3, with D possibly being TRBD2 (5 bases). The CDR3 has 15 residues. Germline assignment: CDR1 SGHTA and CDR2 FQGNSA. The V and J ends lost 2 bases and 1 base respectively, with 10 bases between them. The CDR3 loop reads CASSLRASRTDTQYF. CDR3 nucleotides: TGTGCCAGCAGCTTAAGGGCTAGCCGCACAGATACGCAGTATTTT.

The chain recombines TRBV2 with TRBJ2-3; 7 nucleotides align to TRBD1. CDR1 is SNHLY, CDR2 FYNNEI, per germline. CDR3 length equals 16 residues. With V trimmed by 0 bases and J by 3 bases, 6 bases remained unmatched. The CDR3 loop reads CASSEALQGRTDTQYF. The CDR3 DNA reads as TGTGCCAGCAGTGAAGCGCTACAGGGGAGAACAGATACGCAGTATTTT.

V is TRBV20-1 and J is TRBJ2-5; D is ambiguous. Between the trimmed V and J ends, which lost 3 bases and 0 bases, there was a span of 11 bases. Germline V gene sequence: CDR1 DFQATT, CDR2 SNEGSKA (reference sequence). The CDR3 extends over 14 amino acids. CDR3 protein: CSASEGNYQETQYF. The CDR3, as DNA: TGCAGTGCTAGTGAAGGGAATTACCAAGAGACCCAGTACTTC.

The CDR3: CASSFPRTGGYEQYF. The CDR3 coding sequence is TGTGCCAGCAGTTTCCCTCGGACAGGGGGCTACGAGCAGTACTTC. This chain joins TRBV28 and TRBJ2-7; 10 bases are shared with TRBD1. The germline V gene has CDR1 MDHEN and CDR2 SYDVKM. This CDR3 has 15 amino acids. V was pared by 3 bases and J by 3 bases, with 5 bases of the junction left unmatched.

A few counts support this clonotype. The chain joins TRBV19 to TRBJ2-1; 9 bases agree with TRBD2. The CDR3 is 19 amino acids. CDR1 LNHDA and CDR2 SQIVND come from the germline V gene (reference sequence). Losses at the gene ends were 5 bases for V and 0 bases for J; bases not matched to a gene: 14. CDR3 nucleotides: TGTGCCAGTAGTCTAATAGGTAGGCGGGAGGGGAGCTCCTACAATGAGCAGTTCTTC. Translated: CASSLIGRREGSSYNEQFF.

This clonotype was observed a handful of times. The V call is TRBV18, the J call TRBJ2-3; the match to TRBD1 covers 8 bases. Germline values: CDR1 KGHSH, CDR2 LQKENI. The CDR3 covers 16 residues. The V and J ends lost 2 bases and 1 base, in that order; junction bases with no gene match: 5. For the CDR3, the DNA is TGTGCCAGCTCACCAAACGACAGGGGCGGCACAGATACGCAGTATTTT. Translation gives CASSPNDRGGTDTQYF.

In its sample, this clonotype was seen a few times. This chain links TRBV15 with TRBJ2-3; D is undetermined. The CDR3 extends over 15 amino acids. Trimming cost V 3 bases and J 6 bases, with 16 bases left between them. Germline values: CDR1 LNHNV, CDR2 YYDKDF (reference sequence). Written as DNA, the CDR3 is TGTGCCACCAGCAGGGCGGCCGTAGGACGGGATACGCAGTATTTT. This encodes CATSRAAVGRDTQYF.

The genes are TRBV5-1 and TRBJ2-1; 7 nucleotides line up with TRBD2. V lost 4 bases, J lost 3 bases, and 16 bases stayed unmatched. CDR1 SGHRS and CDR2 YFSETQ come from the germline V gene. This CDR3 contains 18 residues. CDR3 nucleotide sequence: TGCGCCAGCAGCCCCGGCTTTAGCGGGTCCGGCGGCTACAATGAGCAGTTCTTC. This encodes CASSPGFSGSGGYNEQFF.

The rearrangement joins TRBV4-3 to TRBJ1-1, with D unclear. V lost 2 bases and J lost 1, with 8 bases in between. Germline V lookup: CDR1 LGHNA, CDR2 YSLEER. The length of the CDR3 is 14 residues. CDR3 DNA: TGCGCCAGCAGCCAAATCAAGGGGAACACTGAAGCTTTCTTT. Protein sequence: CASSQIKGNTEAFF.

The J gene is TRBJ2-6, the V gene TRBV28; a possible D gene is TRBD1 (6 bases). V was trimmed by 5 bases and J by 0 bases, leaving 14 bases between them. There are 17 residues in the CDR3. CDR1 and CDR2 from the germline V gene are MDHEN and SYDVKM. The CDR3 loop reads CASSPPGHPSGANVLTF. The CDR3 nucleotides read TGTGCCAGCAGTCCCCCGGGACACCCCTCTGGGGCCAACGTCCTGACTTTC. The entire variable domain, with the rest obtained from reference TRBV28 and TRBJ2-6, is as follows: DVKVTQSSRYLVKRTGEKVFLECVQDMDHENMFWYRQDPGLGLRLIYFSYDVKMKEKGDIPEGYSVSREKKERFSLILESASTNQTSMYLCASSPPGHPSGANVLTFGAGSRLTVL.

This clonotype showed up just a few times. This chain uses TRBV6-2 or TRBV6-3 with TRBJ1-5; TRBD1 aligns across 7 bases. Germline trimming cut 3 bases from V and 5 bases from J; bases unmatched to any gene: 10. This CDR3 is built from 16 residues. CDR1 is MNHEY and CDR2 is SVGEGT in the germline V gene. CDR3 nucleotides: TGTGCCAGCAGTTATTTTACGACAGGGTTGCATCAGCCCCAGCATTTT. Residues: CASSYFTTGLHQPQHF.

The rearrangement joins TRBV5-1 to TRBJ1-1; no definite D call. The V end was cut by 0 bases, the J end by 1 base, with 13 bases between. The CDR3 spans 16 residues. Germline CDR1 and CDR2: SGHRS and YFSETQ. CDR3 nucleotide sequence: TGCGCCAGCAGCTTGGATTTTGGTAAAACGAACACTGAAGCTTTCTTT. Its protein is CASSLDFGKTNTEAFF.

This clonotype showed up just once. The chain carries TRBV5-1 and TRBJ1-1, with D unresolved. The CDR3 runs to 13 residues. Trimming removed 2 bases from V and 7 bases from J, with 12 bases in between. In germline, CDR1 is SGHRS, CDR2 YFSETQ. CDR3 DNA: TGCGCCAGCAGCTTTGCGGGAAACTATGAAGCTTTCTTT. Its protein product is CASSFAGNYEAFF.

The chain is built from TRBV6-2 or TRBV6-3 and TRBJ2-7; possible D gene TRBD2, 6 bases. V dropped 5 bases and J dropped 2 bases, with 16 bases sitting between them. Germline CDR1 and CDR2: MNHEY and SVGEGT. The CDR3 extends over 15 amino acids. The CDR3 DNA reads as TGTGCCAGCAGTCCCCTGGTGGGAGGAGCCTACGAGCAGTACTTC. Amino acid sequence: CASSPLVGGAYEQYF.

This clonotype was counted only a few times. The J gene is TRBJ1-1, the V gene TRBV6-6, with unresolved D. Germline CDR1 MNHNY, CDR2 SVGAGI (reference sequence). The CDR3 consists of 13 residues. Trimming removed 6 bases at V and 1 base at J, with 9 bases between. The CDR3 region has the DNA TGTGCCAGCAGAGACACACAGAACACTGAAGCTTTCTTT. Translation gives CASRDTQNTEAFF.

This clonotype was observed a handful of times. This chain links TRBV3-1 with TRBJ2-4, with a weak D call TRBD2 (5 bases). This CDR3 is built from 14 residues. The germline CDR1 and CDR2 sequences are LGHDT and YNNKEL (reference sequence). The ends were cut back, 1 base at V and 8 bases at J, with 12 bases in the middle. In nucleotides, the CDR3 is TGTGCCAGCAGCCAAGCCTTGACACTAGACATTCAGTACTTC. As protein: CASSQALTLDIQYF.

This clonotype was counted only a few times. J is TRBJ2-2 and V is TRBV11-2; 10 positions agree with TRBD2. The germline gives CDR1 SGHAT, CDR2 FQNNGV. This CDR3 is built from 16 residues. The V gene end was trimmed by 1 base and the J gene end by 5 bases; junction bases not matched to a gene: 4. The CDR3 DNA is TGTGCCAGCAGCTTAGCTAGCGGGAGTGCAACCGGGGAGCTGTTTTTT. Protein: CASSLASGSATGELFF.